This is a list of T cell receptor beta chains from one sample in a study of T-cell memory formation after mild COVID-19. A single record per CDR3 protein comes from TCRdb applying MiXCR to the 5' RACE reads. Altogether approximately 200,000 distinct CDR3 sequences are present, around 15% being singletons, with the ten largest covering 2% to 2.5%. The specimen sequenced was PBMCs or a T cell subset sorted from them (not recorded which). Receptors originate from an adult woman who had mild COVID-19 (a few samples of this study predate the infection). Cell type and time point are not known. The CDR3 runs from the conserved cysteine through the conserved F or W. D genes are given only for firm matches. Size is omitted from some rows. Given values are once, few, many or a class for expanded clones.

cdr3_length	v_call	d_call	j_call	clone_size	cdr3_nt	cdr3_aa
11	TRBV27	TRBD2	TRBJ2-3	.	TGTGCCAGCAGCCGTGGGACTAACGAGTATTTT	CASSRGTNEYF
11	TRBV20-1	.	TRBJ2-5	.	TGCAGTGCCCCGTTCTTGAAGACCCAGTACTTC	CSAPFLKTQYF
15	TRBV12-3/TRBV12-4	TRBD2	TRBJ2-3	few	TGTGCCAGCAGTTTGAGTAGCGGGAGGTCCGATACGCAGTATTTT	CASSLSSGRSDTQYF
15	TRBV6-5	.	TRBJ2-3	.	TGTGCCAGCAGGCTCGACCCTCCGAGCACAGATACGCAGTATTTT	CASRLDPPSTDTQYF
16	TRBV5-1	TRBD1	TRBJ2-2	few	TGCGCCAGCAGCTTTGGCGGACAGGGAATGACCGGGGAGCTGTTTTTT	CASSFGGQGMTGELFF
14	TRBV20-1	.	TRBJ2-1	few	TGCAGTGCGACCGGGGCGAGGGCTCACAATGAGCAGTTCTTC	CSATGARAHNEQFF
12	TRBV20-1	.	TRBJ1-2	.	TGCAGTGCCACAAATAAGGACTATGGCTACACCTTC	CSATNKDYGYTF
15	TRBV5-1	TRBD1	TRBJ1-1	few	TGCGCCAGCAGCCTTTCCTTAACAGGGGGCACTGAAGCTTTCTTT	CASSLSLTGGTEAFF
12	TRBV7-2	.	TRBJ1-2	few	TGTGCCAGCAGCTCGCCGGCCCTGGGCTACACCTTC	CASSSPALGYTF
17	TRBV7-3	TRBD2	TRBJ2-5	.	TGTGCCAGCAGCTTGGGGACTAGCGGGAGATCAGGAGAGACCCAGTACTTC	CASSLGTSGRSGETQYF
16	TRBV7-2	TRBD2	TRBJ2-7	.	TGTGCCAGCAGCTTAATGTCTAGCGGGAGCTACTACGAGCAGTACTTC	CASSLMSSGSYYEQYF
16	TRBV5-5	TRBD1	TRBJ2-7	.	TGTGCCAGCAGAATCGGTACCGGGACAGTGAGCTACGAGCAGTACTTC	CASRIGTGTVSYEQYF
16	TRBV12-3/TRBV12-4	TRBD2	TRBJ2-3	once	TGTGCCAGCACCCTCCGGCGGGGGGGCCTCACAGATACGCAGTATTTT	CASTLRRGGLTDTQYF
15	TRBV7-2	TRBD2	TRBJ2-5	.	TGTGCCAGCAGCTTAGCGGGACTAGAAAAAGGGACCCAGTACTTC	CASSLAGLEKGTQYF
17	TRBV3-1	.	TRBJ2-2	many	TGTGCCAGCAGCCGTTCGGAACGGGATACCTATTTGCGGGAGCTGTTTTTT	CASSRSERDTYLRELFF
13	TRBV19	.	TRBJ2-3	few	TGTGCCAGCGGACAGCTAGCATCAGATACGCAGTATTTT	CASGQLASDTQYF
15	TRBV5-4	.	TRBJ2-7	.	TGTGCCAGCAGCTTGGGTATCACGGAAGCCTACGAGCAGTACTTC	CASSLGITEAYEQYF